Below, 25 T cell receptor beta chains from the same sample are listed, as sequenced in a study of cytomegalovirus exposure and HLA in healthy donors. PCR used 60 Vbeta primers and 13 Jbeta primers. Sequenced by immunoSEQ multiplex PCR; TCRdb stores in-frame clones only, minus some. The table lists 98,000 or so clones, roughly 80% of them singletons. Input material: PBMCs. The receptor set was obtained from a female donor in good health and CMV-seronegative.

CDR3 nucleotides: TGTGCCAGCCGTGGCTTAGCCGAAAAACTGTTTTTT. It is translated as CASRGLAEKLFF. V is TRBV6-1 and J is TRBJ1-4; D unresolved. V was clipped by 8 bases and J by 8 bases, with 12 bases between them. CDR1 and CDR2 (germline): MNHNS, SASEGT. The CDR3 runs 12 residues.

Only a few counts were recorded for this clone. The rearrangement uses TRBV4-3 and TRBJ1-4; 8 bases are a match to TRBD1. Germline V lookup: CDR1 LGHNA, CDR2 YSLEER. The CDR3 consists of 14 residues. V lost 4 bases to trimming and J lost 7 bases; unmatched junction nucleotides: 5. The CDR3 protein is CASSPSTGAEKLFF. Written as DNA, the CDR3 is TGCGCCAGCAGCCCCTCGACAGGGGCTGAAAAACTGTTTTTT.

This chain links TRBV11-1 with TRBJ2-1, with D perhaps TRBD1 (5 bases). Deletions cut 2 bases from V and 8 bases from J, with 13 bases between. The CDR3 is 14 amino acids. CDR1 is SGHAT, CDR2 FQDESV, per germline (reference sequence). The CDR3 bases are TGTGCCAGCAGCTTACGTCGGCAGGGCGATGAGCAGTTCTTC. Protein sequence: CASSLRRQGDEQFF.

The chain is built from TRBV19 and TRBJ1-4; weak D call: TRBD1 (6 bases). From germline, CDR1 is LNHDA and CDR2 SQIVND (reference sequence). This CDR3 has 11 residues. V was pared by 6 bases and J by 7 bases, with 6 bases between. CDR3 bases: TGTGCCAGTAGACAGGGTGAAAAACTGTTTTTT. This encodes CASRQGEKLFF.

This chain uses TRBV19 with TRBJ2-7; tentative D call: TRBD2 (5 bases). CDR3 size: 14 residues. In germline, CDR1 is LNHDA, CDR2 SQIVND (reference sequence). Trimming removed 6 bases from V and 4 bases from J, with 16 bases in between. CDR3 in amino acids: CASSPYGVLYEQYF. The CDR3 DNA follows: TGTGCCAGTAGCCCGTACGGGGTCCTTTACGAGCAGTACTTC.

As DNA, the CDR3 is TGTGCCAGCAGCTTAGAGAGGGGCAATCAGCCCCAGCATTTT. The encoded protein is CASSLERGNQPQHF. The genes are TRBV7-2 and TRBJ1-5; D is unclear. The CDR3 contains 14 residues. Per germline, CDR1 SGHTA and CDR2 FQGNSA. V was trimmed by 1 base and J by 2 bases, leaving 6 bases between them.

This chain connects TRBV7-2 to TRBJ2-5; a weak D match, TRBD1 (6 bases). The CDR3 covers 17 residues. Germline CDR1 and CDR2: SGHTA and FQGNSA. The V and J ends lost 1 base and 1 base respectively, with 16 bases between them. The CDR3 sequence is CASSLGLQGTGQETQYF. CDR3 coding DNA: TGTGCCAGCAGCTTAGGCTTACAGGGAACGGGCCAAGAGACCCAGTACTTC.

The chain is built from TRBV18 and TRBJ1-1; D may be TRBD1 (5 bases). The ends were cut back, 5 bases at V and 4 bases at J, with 23 bases in the middle. The germline V gene encodes CDR1 KGHSH and CDR2 LQKENI. There are 17 residues in the CDR3. In DNA form, the CDR3 reads TGTGCCAGCTCATCAAAGCGATGGGCTAGCGGGGGCACTGAAGCTTTCTTT. Encoded protein: CASSSKRWASGGTEAFF.

This sequence joins TRBV15 and TRBJ2-1; D is perhaps TRBD2 (6 bases). The V gene's germline CDR1 is LNHNV and CDR2 YYDKDF (reference sequence). The V end lost 0 bases, the J end lost 6 bases, and 15 bases lay between the germline ends. The CDR3 sequence is 16 residues long. The CDR3 DNA sequence: TGTGCCACCAGCAGAGATTACCTAGCGTCAGCCAATGAGCAGTTCTTC. This gives the protein CATSRDYLASANEQFF.

V gene TRBV6-1 combines with J gene TRBJ1-2; tentative D call: TRBD1 (6 bases). Germline assignment: CDR1 MNHNS and CDR2 SASEGT. The V gene lost 7 bases and the J gene lost 4 bases, with 13 bases spanning the gap. The CDR3 contains 13 residues. CDR3 loop: CASIPGTSYGYTF. The CDR3 DNA follows: TGTGCCAGCATCCCCGGGACAAGCTATGGCTACACCTTC.

The chain combines TRBV28 with TRBJ2-7; D is unclear. Per the germline V gene, CDR1 is MDHEN and CDR2 is SYDVKM. The V end was cut by 4 bases, the J end by 2 bases, with 18 bases between. The CDR3 runs to 16 residues. For the CDR3, the DNA is TGTGCCAGCAGTTATTCTCCTTCGGCAGGCGCCTACGAGCAGTACTTC. Protein: CASSYSPSAGAYEQYF.

The gene calls are TRBV28 and TRBJ1-5; 8 bases are shared with TRBD1. The CDR3 spans 14 residues. From germline, CDR1 is MDHEN and CDR2 SYDVKM. Unmatched junction bases numbered 5, after V lost 6 bases and J lost 4 bases. DNA for the CDR3: TGTGCCAGCAGAAGGACAGGGCAAAATCAGCCCCAGCATTTT. This codes for CASRRTGQNQPQHF.

This clone was detected a few times. The chain joins TRBV6-5 to TRBJ2-1, with a possible D match to TRBD1 (6 bases). The CDR3 sequence is 12 residues long. The V end was cut by 10 bases, the J end by 3 bases, with 10 bases between. The germline gives CDR1 MNHEY, CDR2 SVGAGI. This chain's CDR3 is CATQGNYNEQFF. DNA for the CDR3: TGTGCCACACAGGGAAACTACAATGAGCAGTTCTTC.

The chain employs TRBV2 and TRBJ2-1; no firm D call. V gave up 3 bases and J gave up 9 bases, with 18 bases separating them. The CDR3 extends over 15 amino acids. Germline-derived CDR1 and CDR2 are SNHLY and FYNNEI. The CDR3 nucleotides are TGTGCCAGCAGTGATCGGCTGACCTTGGCTAGTGAGCAGTTCTTC. Translated, it gives CASSDRLTLASEQFF.

J is TRBJ2-6 and V is TRBV19, with D unclear. CDR3 length equals 16 residues. V shed 3 bases and J shed 4 bases, with 13 bases lying between them. The germline V gene encodes CDR1 LNHDA and CDR2 SQIVND (reference sequence). Written as DNA, the CDR3 is TGTGCCAGTAGTATTATCGGTTTCTCCGGGGCCAACGTCCTGACTTTC. Translating gives CASSIIGFSGANVLTF.

The chain is built from TRBV5-1 and TRBJ2-7; TRBD2 agrees at 14 bases. This CDR3 comprises 19 residues. V lost 0 bases, J lost 2 bases, and 10 bases stayed unmatched. Germline values: CDR1 SGHRS, CDR2 YFSETQ. CDR3 protein: CASSLARGLAGASPYEQYF. DNA of the CDR3: TGCGCCAGCAGCTTGGCCCGGGGACTAGCGGGAGCTAGCCCCTACGAGCAGTACTTC.

The genes are TRBV29-1 and TRBJ2-7; no firm D call. CDR1 and CDR2 (germline): SQVTM, ANQGSEA. CDR3 length equals 14 residues. Trimming shortened V by 4 bases and J by 3 bases, and 16 bases separated the two germline ends. CDR3 in DNA: TGCAGCGTTGCGGAGTCGGATGGGTTCTACGAGCAGTACTTC. This translates into CSVAESDGFYEQYF.

V is TRBV30 and J is TRBJ1-4; no definite D call. V was pared by 3 bases and J by 8 bases, with 13 bases between. Germline V gives CDR1 GTSNPN, CDR2 SVGIG (reference sequence). There are 13 residues in the CDR3. CDR3 DNA sequence: TGTGCCTGGAGCACCGGTGAACGGGAAAAACTGTTTTTT. Translated: CAWSTGEREKLFF.

The rearrangement uses TRBV14 and TRBJ1-2; tentatively, D is TRBD1 (6 bases). V was cut by 0 bases and J by 8 bases, with 13 bases left in between. The CDR3 extends over 14 amino acids. The V gene's germline CDR1 is SGHDN and CDR2 FVKESK. The CDR3 loop reads CASSQEGGGRGYTF. CDR3 DNA sequence: TGTGCCAGCAGCCAAGAAGGGGGGGGCAGAGGCTACACCTTC.

This sequence joins TRBV7-8 and TRBJ2-2; 8 nucleotides match TRBD2. Germline assignment: CDR1 SGHVS and CDR2 FQNEAQ. V shed 1 base, J shed 5 bases, and the junction held 6 bases outside the gene matches. This CDR3 comprises 16 residues. As DNA, the CDR3 is TGTGCCAGCAGCTTAGTGCGGGGGGCAGGTACCGGGGAGCTGTTTTTT. The encoded protein is CASSLVRGAGTGELFF. The full variable domain, its missing parts supplied by reference TRBV7-8 and TRBJ2-2, is GAGVSQSPRYKVAKRGQDVALRCDPISGHVSLFWYQQALGQGPEFLTYFQNEAQLDKSGLPSDRFFAERPEGSVSTLKIQRTQQEDSAVYLCASSLVRGAGTGELFFGEGSRLTVL.

By proportion, this clone is medium-sized. This chain links TRBV9 with TRBJ2-2; D is perhaps TRBD1 (5 bases). The V gene lost 6 bases and the J gene lost 3 bases, with 12 bases spanning the gap. CDR1 SGDLS and CDR2 YYNGEE come from the germline V gene. The CDR3 runs 14 residues. CDR3 nucleotide sequence: TGTGCCAGCAAGGGGCCCCCGGACACCGGGGAGCTGTTTTTT. It yields the protein CASKGPPDTGELFF. Based on the CDR3 plus reference TRBV9 and TRBJ2-2, the full variable domain is DSGVTQTPKHLITATGQRVTLRCSPRSGDLSVYWYQQSLDQGLQFLIQYYNGEERAKGNILERFSAQQFPDLHSELNLSSLELGDSALYFCASKGPPDTGELFFGEGSRLTVL.

V is TRBV6-1 and J is TRBJ1-1; D not resolved. This CDR3 spans 15 amino acids. V shed 0 bases and J shed 1 base, with 9 bases lying between them. Germline CDR1 MNHNS, CDR2 SASEGT. In DNA, the CDR3 is TGTGCCAGCAGTGAAGCGTCGTGGCAGAACACTGAAGCTTTCTTT. This codes for CASSEASWQNTEAFF.

In this sample, this clone turned up a few times. At one boundary the junction diverges from the germline segment, which might be a read error. V usage is TRBV6-5 and J usage is TRBJ2-1; 16 positions agree with TRBD2. The CDR3 spans 14 residues. Germline V gene lookup returns CDR1 MNHEY and CDR2 SVGAGI. CDR3 sequence (DNA): TGTGCCAGCAGCCCGGGACTAGCGGGAGGGTTCTATATCTTC. Its translation is CASSPGLAGGFYIF.

This rearrangement joins TRBV5-1 to TRBJ2-1, with D perhaps TRBD1 (5 bases). V dropped 0 bases and J dropped 7 bases, with 11 bases sitting between them. The CDR3 has 14 residues. Germline-derived CDR1 and CDR2 are SGHRS and YFSETQ. DNA for the CDR3: TGCGCCAGCAGCTTGGGGTGGGGCAGAAATGAGCAGTTCTTC. It yields the protein CASSLGWGRNEQFF.

The CDR3 region has the DNA TGCGCCAGCAGCCAAGAGGGGACTAGCGGGAGGGCTAGCACAGATACGCAGTATTTT. As protein: CASSQEGTSGRASTDTQYF. V usage is TRBV4-1 and J usage is TRBJ2-3; TRBD2 matches 16 bases. J was trimmed by 0 bases and V by 0 bases; bases with no gene match: 3. The V gene's germline CDR1 is MGHRA and CDR2 YSYEKL. This CDR3 comprises 19 residues.